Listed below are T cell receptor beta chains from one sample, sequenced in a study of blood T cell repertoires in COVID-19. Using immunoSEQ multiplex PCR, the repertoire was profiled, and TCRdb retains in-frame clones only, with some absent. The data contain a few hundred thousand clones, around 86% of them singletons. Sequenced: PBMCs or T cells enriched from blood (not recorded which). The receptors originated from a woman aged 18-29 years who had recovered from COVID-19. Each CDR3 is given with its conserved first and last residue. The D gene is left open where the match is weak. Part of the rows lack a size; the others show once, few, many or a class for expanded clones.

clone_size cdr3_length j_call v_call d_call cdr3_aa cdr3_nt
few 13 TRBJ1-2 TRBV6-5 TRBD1 CASTRTGGDGYTF TGTGCCAGCACAAGGACAGGGGGGGATGGCTACACCTTC
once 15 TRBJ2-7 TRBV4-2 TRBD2 CASSQDTSGNYEQYF TGTGCCAGCAGCCAAGATACTAGCGGAAACTACGAGCAGTACTTC
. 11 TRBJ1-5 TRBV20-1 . CSALGNQPQHF TGCAGTGCTCTCGGCAATCAGCCCCAGCATTTT
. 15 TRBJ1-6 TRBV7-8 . CASSLVGQGNSPLHF TGTGCCAGCAGCTTAGTGGGGCAGGGGAATTCACCCCTCCACTTT
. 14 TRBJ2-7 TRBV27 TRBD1 CASSTGDAVDEQYF TGTGCCAGCAGTACAGGGGATGCTGTGGACGAGCAGTACTTC
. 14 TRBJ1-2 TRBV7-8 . CASSLGAQGYGYTF TGTGCCAGCAGCTTGGGGGCCCAGGGCTATGGCTACACCTTC
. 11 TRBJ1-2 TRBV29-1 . CSVAETGGYTF TGCAGCGTTGCGGAAACGGGGGGCTACACCTTC
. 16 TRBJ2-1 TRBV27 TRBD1 CASSYRGGYTYNEQFF TGTGCCAGCAGTTACAGGGGTGGTTACACCTACAATGAGCAGTTCTTC
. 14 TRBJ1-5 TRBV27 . CASSWGGNGQPQHF TGTGCCAGCAGTTGGGGGGGGAACGGACAGCCCCAGCATTTT
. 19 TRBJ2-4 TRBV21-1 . CASSKASGQGPQAKNIQYF TGTGCCAGCAGCAAAGCGTCTGGGCAGGGCCCACAAGCCAAAAACATTCAGTACTTC
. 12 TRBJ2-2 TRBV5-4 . CASSSDTGELFF TGTGCCAGCAGCTCAGACACCGGGGAGCTGTTTTTT
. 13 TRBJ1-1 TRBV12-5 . CASGSFGGSEAFF TGTGCTAGTGGTTCCTTCGGGGGGTCTGAAGCTTTCTTT
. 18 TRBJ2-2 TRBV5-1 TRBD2 CASSLAGTSGGNTGELFF TGCGCCAGCAGCTTGGCCGGGACTAGCGGGGGGAACACCGGGGAGCTGTTTTTT
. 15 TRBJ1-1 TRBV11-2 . CASSFQNLANTEAFF TGTGCCAGCAGCTTCCAGAATTTGGCAAACACTGAAGCTTTCTTT
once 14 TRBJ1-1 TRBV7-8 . CASSSQGFKAEAFF TGTGCCAGCAGCTCACAGGGATTCAAGGCTGAAGCTTTCTTT
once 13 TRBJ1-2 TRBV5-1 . CASSLEGWDGYTF TGCGCCAGCAGCTTGGAGGGGTGGGATGGCTACACCTTC
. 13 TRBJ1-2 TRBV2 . CASNERVSYGYTF TGTGCCAGCAACGAACGAGTTTCCTATGGCTACACCTTC
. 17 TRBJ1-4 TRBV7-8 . CASSLQTRGRGREKLFF TGTGCCAGCAGCTTACAAACACGAGGCAGGGGCCGCGAAAAACTGTTTTTT
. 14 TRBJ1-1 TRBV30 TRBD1 CAWSVRGRNTEAFF TGTGCCTGGAGTGTAAGGGGGCGTAACACTGAAGCTTTCTTT
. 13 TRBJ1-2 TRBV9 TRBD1 CASSEGTAYGYTF TGTGCCAGCAGCGAAGGGACAGCTTATGGCTACACCTTC
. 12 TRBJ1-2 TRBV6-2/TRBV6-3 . CASSPISGGYTF TGTGCCAGCAGCCCTATTTCAGGTGGCTACACCTTC
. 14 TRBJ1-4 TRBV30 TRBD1 CAWFRQGQNEKLFF TGTGCCTGGTTTCGACAGGGACAAAATGAAAAACTGTTTTTT
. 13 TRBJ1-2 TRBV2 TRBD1 CASLGQGEAGYTF TGTGCCAGCCTCGGACAGGGGGAAGCTGGCTACACCTTC
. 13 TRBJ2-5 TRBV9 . CASSVSDQETQYF TGTGCCAGCAGCGTATCGGACCAAGAGACCCAGTACTTC
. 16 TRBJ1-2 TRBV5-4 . CASSLDGGGAGYGYTF TGTGCCAGCAGCTTGGACGGAGGGGGGGCCGGCTATGGCTACACCTTC
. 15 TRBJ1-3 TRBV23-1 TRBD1 CASSQRDRGRNTIYF TGCGCCAGCAGTCAACGGGACAGGGGAAGAAACACCATATATTTT
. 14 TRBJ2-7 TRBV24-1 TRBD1 CATSDPDRGGEQYF TGTGCCACCAGTGATCCGGACAGGGGGGGCGAGCAGTACTTC
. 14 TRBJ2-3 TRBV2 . CASSVGLGTDTQYF TGTGCCAGCAGTGTGGGGCTCGGCACAGATACGCAGTATTTT
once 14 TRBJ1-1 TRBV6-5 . CASSYSYRHTEAFF TGTGCCAGCAGTTACTCGTACAGGCACACTGAAGCTTTCTTT
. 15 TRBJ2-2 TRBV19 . CASTPGQPNTGELFF TGTGCCAGTACCCCGGGACAACCGAACACCGGGGAGCTGTTTTTT
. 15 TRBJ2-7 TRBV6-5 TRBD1 CASTERGTGAYEQYF TGTGCCAGCACCGAAAGGGGGACAGGGGCCTACGAGCAGTACTTC
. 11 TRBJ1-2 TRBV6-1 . CASSERYGYTF TGTGCCAGCAGTGAACGCTATGGCTACACCTTC
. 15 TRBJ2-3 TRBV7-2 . CASSLSYSSTDTQYF TGTGCCAGCAGCTTAAGCTATTCGAGCACAGATACGCAGTATTTT
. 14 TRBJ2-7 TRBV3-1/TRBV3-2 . CASSHSRENYEQYF TGTGCCAGCAGCCACTCCCGGGAGAATTACGAGCAGTACTTC
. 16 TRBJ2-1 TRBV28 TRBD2 CASSLGGGSSYNEQFF TGTGCCAGCAGTTTGGGTGGCGGGAGCTCCTACAATGAGCAGTTCTTC
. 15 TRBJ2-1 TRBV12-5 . CASGTGSGSYNEQFF TGTGCTAGTGGTACGGGGTCCGGCTCCTACAATGAGCAGTTCTTC
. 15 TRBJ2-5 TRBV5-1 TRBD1 CASSFGTGVQETQYF TGCGCCAGCAGCTTCGGTACAGGGGTCCAAGAGACCCAGTACTTC
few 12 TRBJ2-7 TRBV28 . CASSSNTNEQYF TGTGCCAGCAGTTCAAACACGAACGAGCAGTACTTC
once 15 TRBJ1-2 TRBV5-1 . CASSYDGTSNYGYTF TGCGCCAGCAGCTACGACGGGACATCTAACTATGGCTACACCTTC
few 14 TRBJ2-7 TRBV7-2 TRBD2 CASRPRDYSYEQYF TGTGCCAGCAGACCCCGGGACTACTCCTACGAGCAGTACTTC
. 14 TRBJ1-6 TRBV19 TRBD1 CASSVTGEGSPLHF TGTGCCAGTAGTGTGACAGGGGAAGGATCACCCCTCCACTTT
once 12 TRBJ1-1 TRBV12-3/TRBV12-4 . CASREGNTEAFF TGTGCCAGCAGGGAGGGGAACACTGAAGCTTTCTTT
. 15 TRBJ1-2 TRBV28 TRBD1 CASSARTGGYVDYTF TGTGCCAGCAGTGCCCGGACAGGGGGCTACGTGGACTACACCTTC
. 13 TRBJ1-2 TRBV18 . CASSRSEGDGYTF TGTGCCAGCTCCCGGTCAGAAGGGGATGGCTACACCTTC
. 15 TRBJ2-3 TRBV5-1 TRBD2 CASSLTSSKADTQYF TGCGCCAGCAGCCTGACTAGCAGCAAAGCAGATACGCAGTATTTT
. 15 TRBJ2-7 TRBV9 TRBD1 CASSGGTGSTYEQYF TGTGCCAGCAGCGGAGGGACAGGGAGCACCTACGAGCAGTACTTC
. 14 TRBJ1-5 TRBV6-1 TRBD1 CASSERDRRQPQHF TGTGCCAGCAGTGAACGGGACAGAAGGCAGCCCCAGCATTTT
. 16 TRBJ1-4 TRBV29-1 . CSVEENPPGGSEKLFF TGCAGCGTTGAAGAGAACCCCCCCGGCGGTAGTGAAAAACTGTTTTTT
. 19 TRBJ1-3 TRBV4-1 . CASSQEGVRTEGAGNTIYF TGCGCCAGCAGCCAAGAGGGGGTGCGGACAGAGGGAGCTGGAAACACCATATATTTT
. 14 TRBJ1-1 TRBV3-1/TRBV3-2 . CASSPRGANTEAFF TGTGCCAGCAGCCCCAGGGGTGCGAACACTGAAGCTTTCTTT
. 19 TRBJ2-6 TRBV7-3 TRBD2 CASSSPTGLAGSGANVLTF TGTGCCAGCAGCTCACCGACGGGACTAGCGGGGTCTGGGGCCAACGTCCTGACTTTC
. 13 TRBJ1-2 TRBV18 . CASSPAGDYGYTF TGTGCCAGCTCACCCGCAGGGGACTATGGCTACACCTTC
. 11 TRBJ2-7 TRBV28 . CASSLSDEQYF TGTGCCAGCAGTTTATCAGACGAGCAGTACTTC
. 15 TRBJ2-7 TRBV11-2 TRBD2 CASSPGTSGYYEQYF TGTGCCAGCAGCCCCGGGACTAGCGGGTACTACGAGCAGTACTTC
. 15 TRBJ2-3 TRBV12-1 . CASSFAREDTDTQYF TGTGCCAGCAGCTTTGCCAGGGAGGACACAGATACGCAGTATTTT
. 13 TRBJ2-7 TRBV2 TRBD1 CASIGTDSYEQYF TGTGCCAGCATCGGGACAGATTCCTACGAGCAGTACTTC
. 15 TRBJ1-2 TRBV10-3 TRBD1 CAISVTGTDFYGYTF TGTGCCATCAGTGTGACCGGGACAGACTTCTATGGCTACACCTTC
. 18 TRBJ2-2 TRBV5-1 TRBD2 CASSTGLAGPRVAGELFF TGCGCCAGCAGCACGGGACTAGCGGGACCTCGTGTCGCCGGGGAGCTGTTTTTT
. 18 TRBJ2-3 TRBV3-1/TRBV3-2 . CASSQVLGGAGGTDTQYF TGTGCCAGCAGCCAAGTTTTGGGGGGGGCCGGAGGCACAGATACGCAGTATTTT